This TCR beta chain was obtained from a study of glioma-infiltrating T cells after dendritic cell vaccination. Study context: Autologous tumor lysate-pulsed dendritic cell vaccination was given between about 2003 and 2012. Autologous tumor lysate was loaded overnight onto monocyte-derived dendritic cells grown seven days with IL-4 and GM-CSF.

Clones were read by immunoSEQ multiplex PCR, and TCRdb kept only the in-frame ones, dropping some. Of 95,000 to 110,000 clones in the sample, more than 80% were seen once. V was clipped by 6 bases and J by 0 bases; unmatched bases: 13. Germline loops: CDR1 SGHNT, CDR2 YYREEE (reference sequence). The CDR3 covers 17 residues. The rearrangement links TRBV5-4 to TRBJ1-2; 8 bases map to TRBD1. Material: blood, obtained before dendritic cell vaccination. The source is a human donor with glioblastoma. The CDR3 loop is CASTGAGGADTNYGYTF. CDR3 DNA: TGTGCCAGCACCGGGGCAGGGGGCGCGGATACTAACTATGGCTACACCTTC.